Sequencing of this T cell receptor beta chain was carried out in a study of T cell repertoires in cytomegalovirus infection. The overall study: From public TCR beta signatures came an indication of both CMV infection and matching HLA type. Study results and caveats: The ex vivo response showed dominance by HLA-C-restricted CMV-specific TCR beta clonotypes.

The CDR3 spans 17 residues. Trimming shortened V by 1 base and J by 5 bases, and 15 bases separated the two germline ends. The germline gives CDR1 SGHTA, CDR2 FQGNSA. Via MiXCR, TCRdb re-called the reads, giving one row per CDR3 protein. This sample has more than 650,000 distinct CDR3 sequences, with 35% found just once. A few counts support this clonotype. Its antigen is unidentified. Sequenced: PBMCs. V usage is TRBV7-2 and J usage is TRBJ1-6, with D maybe TRBD1 (5 bases). The source of this sequence is a human donor in good health (CMV status not recorded). Some clones in this sample may be carry-over from other donors' samples. CDR3 residues: CASSLDGRAADNSPLHF. CDR3 bases: TGTGCCAGCAGCTTAGATGGCAGGGCCGCGGATAATTCACCCCTCCACTTT.